Listed here are 28 T cell receptor beta chains from one sample, sequenced in a study of shared clonotypes between healthy human individuals. Sequenced by immunoSEQ multiplex PCR; TCRdb stores in-frame clones only, minus some. Of 1.5 million to 1.9 million clones listed, 95% to 99% are singletons. Sequencing was performed on naive CD4+ T cells sorted from blood. Subset indicated: CD45RA+ positively selected. These receptors all come from a man aged 25-45 years in good health.

The J gene is TRBJ2-7, the V gene TRBV5-1, with 11 bases that match TRBD1. The CDR3 has 16 residues. Germline V gene data show CDR1 as SGHRS and CDR2 as YFSETQ. V trimming: 4 bases; J trimming: 2 bases; junction bases outside the gene matches: 8. The CDR3 nucleotides are TGCGCCAGCAGCCTGGGGTGGGGACAGGGGGCCTACGAGCAGTACTTC. It translates to CASSLGWGQGAYEQYF.

In this sample, this clone turned up once. This rearrangement joins TRBV27 to TRBJ2-5; 11 bases map to TRBD1. V lost 5 bases and J lost 5; bases outside the gene matches: 7. This CDR3 comprises 15 residues. Germline V gene sequence: CDR1 MNHEY, CDR2 SMNVEV (reference sequence). The CDR3 DNA follows: TGTGCCAGCAGTCGGACAGGGGGCAAAGGTGAGACCCAGTACTTC. This encodes CASSRTGGKGETQYF.

The genes are TRBV10-3 and TRBJ2-7; 8 bases line up with TRBD1. Germline V gene lookup returns CDR1 ENHRY and CDR2 SYGVKD. The CDR3 runs 14 residues. V lost 7 bases, J lost 1 base, and 6 bases stayed unmatched. CDR3 loop: CAIMEDRASYEQYF. The CDR3 DNA is TGTGCCATCATGGAGGACAGGGCGTCCTACGAGCAGTACTTC.

Notes on this clone: The germline gene is not matched at one end of the junction; a read error may be the cause. V usage is TRBV28 and J usage is TRBJ2-3; D unresolved. CDR1 is MDHEN and CDR2 is SYDVKM in the germline V gene. The CDR3 spans 14 residues. The CDR3 coding sequence is TGTGCCACCAGTTCCCCCTCTAGCACAGATACGCAGTATTTT. Translating it yields CATSSPSSTDTQYF.

This clone was detected only once. The genes are TRBV5-4 and TRBJ2-7; TRBD2 matches at 8 bases. V dropped 6 bases and J dropped 6; count of bases not matched to a gene: 20. CDR3 size: 17 residues. Germline-derived CDR1 and CDR2 are SGHNT and YYREEE (reference sequence). DNA of the CDR3: TGTGCCAGCACCCATCGTGGTAGCGGGAAGGGGGATAGCGAGCAGTACTTC. Its translation is CASTHRGSGKGDSEQYF.

The chain combines TRBV28 with TRBJ2-1; D is unclear. V was clipped by 3 bases and J by 15 bases, with 18 bases between them. There are 13 residues in the CDR3. CDR1 is MDHEN, CDR2 SYDVKM, per germline. CDR3 DNA sequence: TGTGCCAGCAGTTTGGTTAACTTAGACCTCATGTTCTTC. Translation gives CASSLVNLDLMFF.

The V and J genes are TRBV19 and TRBJ1-4, with D possibly TRBD1 on 5 matching bases. There are 17 residues in the CDR3. Per germline, CDR1 LNHDA and CDR2 SQIVND (reference sequence). V lost 3 bases and J 0 bases, leaving 14 bases between the germline ends. CDR3 DNA: TGTGCCAGTAGTATCCCTCCTGGACAATCAACTAATGAAAAACTGTTTTTT. Translation gives CASSIPPGQSTNEKLFF.

The chain employs TRBV10-1 and TRBJ2-7; D possibly uses TRBD1 or TRBD2 (5 bases each). The CDR3 contains 13 residues. The germline V gene encodes CDR1 WNHNN and CDR2 SYGVQD (reference sequence). V lost 2 bases and J 4 bases, leaving 9 bases between the germline ends. In DNA form, the CDR3 reads TGCGCCAGCAGTGAGGGGGGTCGGTACGAGCAGTACTTC. It codes for CASSEGGRYEQYF.

This sequence joins TRBV28 and TRBJ2-7; 10 nucleotides match TRBD2. Trimming removed 5 bases from V and 2 bases from J; junction bases left unmatched: 3. CDR1 and CDR2 (germline): MDHEN, SYDVKM. The length of the CDR3 is 14 residues. The DNA for the CDR3 is TGTGCCAGCAGTCGGAGCGGGAGGGCCTACGAGCAGTACTTC. Its translation: CASSRSGRAYEQYF.

This clone showed up just once. J is TRBJ1-2 and V is TRBV5-1, with TRBD1 matching 7 bases. This CDR3 comprises 15 residues. CDR1 SGHRS and CDR2 YFSETQ come from the germline V gene. V trimming: 4 bases; J trimming: 6 bases; junction bases outside the gene matches: 12. The CDR3 sequence is CASSPPWGGGDGYTF. Written as DNA, the CDR3 is TGCGCCAGCAGCCCCCCATGGGGAGGGGGCGATGGCTACACCTTC.

The genes are TRBV6-5 and TRBJ2-1, with TRBD2 identical over 7 bases. This CDR3 is built from 15 residues. The junction had 5 bases not matched to a gene; V was cut back by 2 bases and J by 4 bases. Germline V gives CDR1 MNHEY, CDR2 SVGAGI. DNA of the CDR3: TGTGCCAGCAGTTACGGTAGCGGGTGGTACAATGAGCAGTTCTTC. Translating gives CASSYGSGWYNEQFF.

This clone was counted a single time. The V gene is TRBV18, the J gene TRBJ1-5, with 7 bases aligning to TRBD1. V was clipped by 6 bases and J by 0 bases; unmatched bases: 5. The length of the CDR3 is 15 residues. Germline V gene lookup returns CDR1 KGHSH and CDR2 LQKENI. Here the CDR3 reads CASSQGQYSNQPQHF. The CDR3 nucleotides read TGTGCCAGCTCCCAGGGACAGTATAGCAATCAGCCCCAGCATTTT.

V and J are TRBV30 and TRBJ1-2, with D uncertain. The ends were cut back, 5 bases at V and 7 bases at J, with 26 bases in the middle. This CDR3 is built from 16 residues. The germline V gene encodes CDR1 GTSNPN and CDR2 SVGIG (reference sequence). For the CDR3, the DNA is TGTGCCTGGGGAGCCTCGGGCGGACCAAACTGGGGTGGCTACACCTTC. This translates into CAWGASGGPNWGGYTF.

The genes are TRBV5-4 and TRBJ1-4; D might be TRBD1 (5 bases). V was cut by 4 bases and J by 5 bases, with 12 bases left in between. This CDR3 comprises 14 residues. CDR1 and CDR2 from the germline V gene are SGHNT and YYREEE (reference sequence). The CDR3 region has the DNA TGTGCCAGCAGCGTTCGACGGGGGAATGAAAAACTGTTTTTT. This translates into CASSVRRGNEKLFF.

Concerning this clone itself: A read error likely explains this, since a far larger clone differs by one base. The V call is TRBV7-9, the J call TRBJ2-7, with D unclear. Between the trimmed V and J ends, which lost 5 bases and 7 bases, there was a span of 15 bases. Germline CDR1 reads SEHNR; CDR2 reads FQNEAQ (reference sequence). The CDR3 is made up of 13 amino acids. The CDR3 loop reads CASSRSRLSEQYF. CDR3 nucleotide sequence: TGTGCCAGCAGCCGCAGTAGGCTGTCGGAGCAGTACTTC.

This chain links TRBV7-2 with TRBJ2-3, with 11 bases fitting TRBD2. The J segment lost 0 bases and the V segment lost 5 bases, leaving 13 bases of the junction unmatched. CDR3 length: 19 amino acids. CDR1 is SGHTA and CDR2 is FQGNSA in the germline V gene. The DNA for the CDR3 is TGTGCCAGCAGCCCAGGGTGGGCTAGCGGGAGGCCTAGCACAGATACGCAGTATTTT. It encodes CASSPGWASGRPSTDTQYF.

The rearrangement uses TRBV29-1 and TRBJ2-5, with 9 nucleotides matching TRBD2. Looked up from germline, CDR1 is SQVTM and CDR2 is ANQGSEA. V trimming: 3 bases; J trimming: 5 bases; junction bases outside the gene matches: 7. CDR3 length: 14 residues. The CDR3 loop reads CSVDPGLAIETQYF. CDR3 DNA sequence: TGCAGCGTTGACCCGGGACTAGCTATCGAGACCCAGTACTTC.

The sample holds one count of this clone. The V gene is TRBV7-8, the J gene TRBJ1-5; 10 bases map to TRBD1. This CDR3 contains 15 residues. Germline CDR1 reads SGHVS; CDR2 reads FQNEAQ. Trimming at V came to 5 bases and at J to 5 bases, leaving 6 bases not matched to a gene. The CDR3 nucleotides read TGTGCCAGCAGCCCACTCGGGACAGGGGATCAGCCCCAGCATTTT. This gives the protein CASSPLGTGDQPQHF.

The genes are TRBV11-2 and TRBJ2-3; 7 bases fit TRBD1. With 0 bases clipped from V and 2 bases from J, the junction kept 17 bases outside the gene matches. Germline V CDR1 and CDR2: SGHAT, FQNNGV. The CDR3 contains 20 residues. This chain's CDR3 is CASSLERQGRPAQITDTQYF. The DNA of the CDR3 is TGTGCCAGCAGCTTAGAACGACAGGGAAGGCCAGCGCAAATCACAGATACGCAGTATTTT. Drawing the rest from reference TRBV11-2 and TRBJ2-3, the complete variable domain is EAGVAQSPRYKIIEKRQSVAFWCNPISGHATLYWYQQILGQGPKLLIQFQNNGVVDDSQLPKDRFSAERLKGVDSTLKIQPAKLEDSAVYLCASSLERQGRPAQITDTQYFGPGTRLTVL.

This rearrangement joins TRBV7-9 to TRBJ2-4; TRBD2 matches 8 bases. The germline gives CDR1 SEHNR, CDR2 FQNEAQ (reference sequence). V gave up 2 bases and J gave up 7 bases; unmatched junction bases: 10. The CDR3 covers 16 residues. The chain's CDR3 is CASSLIPTSEVNIQYF. Here the CDR3 DNA reads TGTGCCAGCAGCTTAATTCCGACTAGCGAAGTGAACATTCAGTACTTC.

This clone appeared once. The chain uses TRBV5-1 and TRBJ2-5; possibly TRBD2 for D (5 bases). Trimming left V 0 bases short and J 1 base short, with 13 bases between. The CDR3 sequence is 16 residues long. The germline CDR1 and CDR2 sequences are SGHRS and YFSETQ. Here the CDR3 reads CASSLVPGIPQETQYF. CDR3 DNA sequence: TGCGCCAGCAGCTTGGTGCCGGGAATCCCCCAAGAGACCCAGTACTTC.

CDR3 amino acids: CASSSLAGGPFGEQFF. The CDR3, as DNA: TGTGCCAGCAGCTCCCTAGCGGGAGGGCCCTTCGGTGAGCAGTTCTTC. The rearrangement joins TRBV7-9 to TRBJ2-1; 12 bases match TRBD2. CDR1 is SEHNR, CDR2 FQNEAQ, per germline (reference sequence). J gave up 9 bases and V 4 bases, and 10 bases lay outside the gene matches. The CDR3 spans 16 residues.

The J gene is TRBJ2-3, the V gene TRBV5-1; no definite D call. CDR3 length equals 16 residues. CDR1 and CDR2 from the germline V gene are SGHRS and YFSETQ. The V and J ends lost 3 bases and 2 bases respectively, with 16 bases between them. The CDR3 spells CASSSEAHRLTDTQYF. In DNA, the CDR3 is TGCGCCAGCAGCTCCGAGGCACACCGACTCACAGATACGCAGTATTTT.

The chain is built from TRBV5-4 and TRBJ1-1, with D hard to call. The CDR3 spans 14 residues. Germline assignment: CDR1 SGHNT and CDR2 YYREEE (reference sequence). Deletions cut 2 bases from V and 1 base from J, with 9 bases between. CDR3 amino acids: CASSLEAANTEAFF. The CDR3 nucleotides read TGTGCCAGCAGCTTAGAAGCCGCGAACACTGAAGCTTTCTTT.

J is TRBJ2-1 and V is TRBV6-6; D not certain. The length of the CDR3 is 12 residues. Per the germline V gene, CDR1 is MNHNY and CDR2 is SVGAGI (reference sequence). V was cut by 2 bases and J by 7 bases, with 6 bases left in between. The CDR3 DNA sequence: TGTGCCAGCAGTTACCTTGGAAATGAGCAGTTCTTC. Translation gives CASSYLGNEQFF.

The rearrangement uses TRBV6-5 and TRBJ2-1, with D perhaps TRBD1 (5 bases). V was pared by 3 bases and J by 5 bases, with 14 bases between. Germline V lookup: CDR1 MNHEY, CDR2 SVGAGI. The CDR3 loop spans 15 amino acids. CDR3 region: CASSYSSRANNEQFF. The DNA for the CDR3 is TGTGCCAGCAGTTATTCATCCAGGGCAAACAATGAGCAGTTCTTC.

The chain carries TRBV11-2 and TRBJ2-2; D gene uncertain. The CDR3 has 13 amino acids. The V end lost 1 base, the J end lost 9 bases, and 9 bases lay between the germline ends. Germline V lookup: CDR1 SGHAT, CDR2 FQNNGV. CDR3 DNA: TGTGCCAGCAGCTTAGGGGCGGTTTGGGAGCTGTTTTTT. Protein: CASSLGAVWELFF.

This chain links TRBV5-6 with TRBJ2-7; D possibly corresponds to TRBD2 (6 bases). CDR1 SGHDT and CDR2 YYEEEE come from the germline V gene. V was cut by 2 bases and J by 0 bases, with 18 bases left in between. The CDR3 extends over 17 amino acids. CDR3 sequence reads: CASSFGGLSGNSYEQYF. CDR3 bases: TGTGCCAGCAGCTTCGGGGGACTTAGCGGTAACTCCTACGAGCAGTACTTC.